The 14 T cell receptor beta chains below were found in one sample sequenced in a study of tumor and adjacent non-tumor tissue in lung cancer (dated by TCRdb to the late 2010s). The library was obtained by multiplex PCR. Sequencing used an Illumina HiSeq 2500. TCRbeta libraries were built by three rounds of nested PCR using primers (Table S4), following protocols modified from ARM-PCR. TCRdb took the public reads, trimmed them with fastp at Q25, ran MiXCR for clone calling and kept in-frame beta chains. Rows are combined by CDR3 protein, so each entry shows the most common genes and DNA. This sample is represented by approximately 120,000 distinct CDR3 sequences; about 64% of them were singletons. Of the sample, 15% to 20% falls within the top ten clones. RNA was isolated from bulk, unsorted tissue, and RNA quality was assessed with a NanoDrop ND-1000 and an Agilent 2100. For the normal lung samples, distant non-tumor tissue was collected more than 3 cm away from the tumor edge.

The sequencing input was distant non-tumor lung tissue. Every receptor here comes from a man aged 60 to 75 with non-small cell lung cancer.

This chain uses TRBV2 with TRBJ2-7; D is unclear. V was shortened by 3 bases and J by 4 bases, with 10 bases between the two germline ends. The germline gives CDR1 SNHLY, CDR2 FYNNEI. The CDR3 covers 13 residues. The DNA of the CDR3 is TGTGCCAGCAGTGATGGTCAATTTTACGAGCAGTACTTC. This sequence encodes CASSDGQFYEQYF.

The chain employs TRBV7-9 and TRBJ1-2; 8 bases match TRBD1. The CDR3 consists of 16 residues. Trimming at V came to 5 bases and at J to 7 bases, leaving 15 bases not matched to a gene. Germline V gives CDR1 SEHNR, CDR2 FQNEAQ (reference sequence). The CDR3 DNA is TGTGCCAGCAGCCCCCTCACAGGGGGTGACTTCTGTGGCTACACCTTC. Its translation: CASSPLTGGDFCGYTF.

On this clonotype: The junction differs from germline at one of its ends, possibly a read error. The V gene is TRBV11-1, the J gene TRBJ2-7, with D perhaps TRBD1 or TRBD2 (5 bases each). CDR3 size: 14 residues. Looked up from germline, CDR1 is SGHAT and CDR2 is FQDESV (reference sequence). The CDR3 nucleotides are TGCGCCAGTAGCTTAGAGGGGACCGTCTCCGAGCATTACTTC. This codes for CASSLEGTVSEHYF.

This clonotype was recorded many times. This sequence joins TRBV29-1 and TRBJ1-5; D might be TRBD1 (5 bases). CDR1 is SQVTM and CDR2 is ANQGSEA in the germline V gene. V was clipped by 4 bases and J by 0 bases, with 13 bases between them. The CDR3 extends over 15 amino acids. Here the CDR3 reads CSVVLEGTSNQPQHF. The CDR3 DNA follows: TGCAGCGTTGTCCTGGAGGGGACTAGCAATCAGCCCCAGCATTTT.

Notes on this clonotype: It is likely a read error, because the conserved phenylalanine at the end of the CDR3 is missing. This chain joins TRBV4-2 and TRBJ2-7; D gene uncertain. Germline V gene sequence: CDR1 LGHNA, CDR2 YNFKEQ. V was pared by 0 bases and J by 7 bases, with 13 bases between. The CDR3 runs 14 residues. The CDR3 is CASSQDSSHYEQYS. CDR3 bases: TGTGCCAGCAGCCAAGATTCGAGCCACTATGAGCAGTACTCC.

DNA for the CDR3: TGCAGTGCTAGAAAGGGGAGGGGCACAGATACGCAGTATTTT. Protein: CSARKGRGTDTQYF. This rearrangement joins TRBV20-1 to TRBJ2-3; 7 bases line up with TRBD2. V shed 2 bases and J 1 base; nucleotides not matched to a gene: 3. Germline V lookup: CDR1 DFQATT, CDR2 SNEGSKA (reference sequence). This CDR3 is built from 14 residues.

The chain combines TRBV6-1 with TRBJ2-2; D possibly corresponds to TRBD2 (7 bases). Trimming shortened V by 2 bases and J by 1 base, and 11 bases separated the two germline ends. This CDR3 is 16 amino acids long. Germline CDR1 reads MNHNS; CDR2 reads SASEGT. The CDR3 spells CASSERGAVNTGELFF. In DNA, the CDR3 is TGTGCCAGCAGTGAACGGGGGGCAGTGAACACCGGGGAGCTGTTTTTT.

To note about this clonotype: A much more abundant neighbour one base away suggests this may be a read error. The rearrangement joins TRBV6-1 to TRBJ2-6, with D maybe TRBD2 (6 bases). This CDR3 contains 17 residues. Germline CDR1 reads MNHNS; CDR2 reads SASEGT. The DNA of the CDR3 is TGTGCCAGCAGTGTAAGGACTATTACCTCTGGGGCCAACATCCTGACTTTC. As protein: CASSVRTITSGANILTF.

This clonotype was recorded once. Given the absence of the conserved phenylalanine or tryptophan at the CDR3 end, a read error is likely. This rearrangement joins TRBV13 to TRBJ1-2; D is possibly TRBD1 (5 bases). Germline loops: CDR1 PRHDT, CDR2 FYEKMQ (reference sequence). The length of the CDR3 is 17 residues. V was trimmed by 5 bases and J by 4 bases, leaving 23 bases between them. The CDR3 loop reads CASSPLLQASTAYGYTC. CDR3 in DNA: TGTGCCAGCAGCCCGCTCCTACAGGCTTCAACAGCCTATGGCTACACCTGC.

Points on this clonotype: One end of the junction does not line up with germline, which may come from a read error. The chain employs TRBV20-1 and TRBJ1-1; 9 positions agree with TRBD1. This CDR3 spans 15 amino acids. Germline CDR1 and CDR2: DFQATT and SNEGSKA (reference sequence). DNA for the CDR3: TGCAGTGTTAGAGAAGGGACAGGGTTGGGTACTGAAGCTTTCTTT. Its translation: CSVREGTGLGTEAFF.

With respect to this clonotype: The junction and the germline gene differ at one end; a read error may be behind it. The genes are TRBV12-3 or TRBV12-4 and TRBJ1-2; 8 nucleotides align to TRBD1. The CDR3 has 13 residues. CDR3 DNA: TGTGCTAGCAGTTGGGGACAGGTGAAAGGATACACCTTC. This translates into CASSWGQVKGYTF.

As regards this clonotype: Mismatch with germline at one junction end may stem from a read error. The V gene is TRBV11-3, the J gene TRBJ2-3; D uncertain. CDR1 and CDR2 (germline): SGHNT, YENEEA. The CDR3 consists of 13 residues. CDR3 DNA sequence: TGTGACAGCAGCTTAGACGGTTCAGATACGCAGTATTTT. It translates to CDSSLDGSDTQYF.

The chain uses TRBV20-1 and TRBJ1-4; 9 positions match TRBD1. V gave up 0 bases and J gave up 0 bases; unmatched junction bases: 11. This CDR3 comprises 19 residues. CDR1 is DFQATT and CDR2 is SNEGSKA in the germline V gene (reference sequence). The CDR3 DNA reads TGCAGTGCTAGAGATACCCTTGGACAGGGGTCTACAACTAATGAAAAACTGTTTTTT. Its translation is CSARDTLGQGSTTNEKLFF.

Concerning this clonotype itself: Because the CDR3 is missing its conserved closing phenylalanine or tryptophan, this is likely a read error. The chain combines TRBV4-2 with TRBJ2-7; 10 bases match TRBD2. This CDR3 has 17 residues. Germline CDR1 and CDR2: LGHNA and YNFKEQ. For the CDR3, the DNA is TGTGACAGCAGCCAAGTTGGAGCGGGAGGGCTGGGGTACGAGCAGTACATC. Its protein is CDSSQVGAGGLGYEQYI.